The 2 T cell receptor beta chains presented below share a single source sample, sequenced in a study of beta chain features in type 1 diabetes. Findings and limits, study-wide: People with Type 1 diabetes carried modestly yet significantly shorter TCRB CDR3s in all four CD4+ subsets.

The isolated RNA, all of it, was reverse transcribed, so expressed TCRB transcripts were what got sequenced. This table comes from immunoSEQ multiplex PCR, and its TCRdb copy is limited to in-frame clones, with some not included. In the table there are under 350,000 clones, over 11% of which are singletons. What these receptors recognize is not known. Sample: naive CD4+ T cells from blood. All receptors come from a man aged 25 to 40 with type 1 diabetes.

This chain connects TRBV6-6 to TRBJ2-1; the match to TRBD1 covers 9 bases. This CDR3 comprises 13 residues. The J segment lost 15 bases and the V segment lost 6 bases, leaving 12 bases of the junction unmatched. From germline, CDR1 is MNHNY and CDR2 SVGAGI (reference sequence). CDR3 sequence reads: CASRLTGTGSSFF. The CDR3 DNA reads TGTGCCAGCAGGCTTACCGGGACAGGGTCTTCGTTCTTC.

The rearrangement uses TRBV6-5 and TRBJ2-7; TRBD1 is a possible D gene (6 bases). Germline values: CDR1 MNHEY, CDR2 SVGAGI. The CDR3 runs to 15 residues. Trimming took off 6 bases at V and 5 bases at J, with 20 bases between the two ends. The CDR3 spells CASRQITGSNDEQYF. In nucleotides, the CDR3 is TGTGCCAGCAGGCAAATCACAGGGAGTAACGACGAGCAGTACTTC.